One sample yielded the 17 T cell receptor beta chains listed below, sequenced in a study of shared clonotypes between healthy human individuals. Sequencing was performed with immunoSEQ multiplex PCR; in TCRdb, only in-frame clones are kept and a portion is missing. The sample lists about 680,000 clones, under 80% occurring once. The sample comprised memory CD4+ T cells sorted from blood. As to subset: CD45RA-negative fraction. The receptors here all came from a woman in her 30s in good health.

The rearrangement uses TRBV28 and TRBJ2-5, with 8 nucleotides matching TRBD1. V lost 6 bases to trimming and J lost 0 bases; unmatched junction nucleotides: 12. This CDR3 has 17 residues. Germline values: CDR1 MDHEN, CDR2 SYDVKM. The CDR3 region has the DNA TGTGCCAGCAGCCCCGACAGGGGCCGGGGGTACCAAGAGACCCAGTACTTC. Protein product: CASSPDRGRGYQETQYF.

The chain joins TRBV7-2 to TRBJ1-1; D possibly corresponds to TRBD1 (5 bases). The V gene lost 4 bases and the J gene lost 0 bases, with 9 bases spanning the gap. The CDR3 contains 14 residues. In germline, CDR1 is SGHTA, CDR2 FQGNSA. This chain's CDR3 is CASSSGFMNTEAFF. As DNA, the CDR3 is TGTGCCAGCAGCTCAGGGTTTATGAACACTGAAGCTTTCTTT.

The chain joins TRBV19 to TRBJ2-2; 12 bases align to TRBD1. The germline gives CDR1 LNHDA, CDR2 SQIVND (reference sequence). The length of the CDR3 is 16 residues. CDR3 in amino acids: CASTTGQGAFAGELFF. The CDR3 nucleotides read TGTGCATCTACAACGGGACAGGGGGCGTTTGCCGGGGAGCTGTTTTTT.

The chain combines TRBV7-9 with TRBJ2-5, with 11 bases fitting TRBD2. The germline V gene encodes CDR1 SEHNR and CDR2 FQNEAQ (reference sequence). V was pared by 6 bases and J by 4 bases, with 7 bases of the junction left unmatched. The CDR3 consists of 15 residues. CDR3 nucleotides: TGTGCCAGCAGTGGTCTAGCGGGAGGAGGAGAGACCCAGTACTTC. It yields the protein CASSGLAGGGETQYF.

This clone was counted a few times. The chain carries TRBV19 and TRBJ1-4; no clear D. The V end was cut by 4 bases, the J end by 3 bases, with 12 bases between. The length of the CDR3 is 15 residues. Per the germline V gene, CDR1 is LNHDA and CDR2 is SQIVND (reference sequence). In nucleotides, the CDR3 is TGTGCCAGTAGTACGAGGACTGTGGCTAATGAAAAACTGTTTTTT. This translates into CASSTRTVANEKLFF.

The V call is TRBV28, the J call TRBJ1-3; D uncertain. Germline CDR1 is MDHEN and CDR2 is SYDVKM. V was clipped by 3 bases and J by 2 bases, with 8 bases between them. The CDR3 spans 14 residues. CDR3 sequence: CASSFSSTGNTIYF. The CDR3 DNA is TGTGCCAGCAGTTTTTCCAGCACTGGAAACACCATATATTTT.

As regards this clone: The identical CDR3 is also encoded by other nucleotide sequences in the sample. This chain connects TRBV19 to TRBJ2-1; 9 bases are a match to TRBD2. Losses at the gene ends were 4 bases for V and 4 bases for J; bases not matched to a gene: 5. CDR1 is LNHDA, CDR2 SQIVND, per germline (reference sequence). This CDR3 comprises 15 residues. In nucleotides, the CDR3 is TGTGCCAGTAGTACCCGACTAGCGGAATACAATGAGCAGTTCTTC. It codes for CASSTRLAEYNEQFF.

V usage is TRBV7-2 and J usage is TRBJ1-1; D unresolved. The CDR3 runs to 14 residues. The V end lost 1 base, the J end lost 3 bases, and 9 bases lay between the germline ends. Germline V CDR1 and CDR2: SGHTA, FQGNSA. CDR3 loop: CASSLGRVYTEAFF. The CDR3 DNA reads as TGTGCCAGCAGCTTAGGTCGGGTCTACACTGAAGCTTTCTTT. The full variable domain, with the rest looked up from reference TRBV7-2 and TRBJ1-1, is GAGVSQSPSNKVTEKGKDVELRCDPISGHTALYWYRQSLGQGLEFLIYFQGNSAPDKSGLPSDRFSAERTGGSVSTLTIQRTQQEDSAVYLCASSLGRVYTEAFFGQGTRLTVV.

Details on this clone: The junction and the germline gene differ at one end; a read error may be behind it. The chain employs TRBV19 and TRBJ2-3; 8 nucleotides align to TRBD1. CDR1 is LNHDA, CDR2 SQIVND, per germline (reference sequence). The CDR3 has 13 residues. The CDR3 DNA follows: TGTGCCAGTACCCCAGGGGGCACAAATACGCAGTATTTT. Translating it yields CASTPGGTNTQYF.

This clone showed up just once. The V call is TRBV7-6, the J call TRBJ2-1, with D hard to call. V lost 1 base and J 5 bases, leaving 9 bases between the germline ends. This CDR3 comprises 14 residues. Germline V gene lookup returns CDR1 SGHVS and CDR2 FNYEAQ. CDR3 residues: CASSLVETNNEQFF. DNA for the CDR3: TGTGCCAGCAGCTTAGTAGAGACAAACAATGAGCAGTTCTTC. The full variable domain, in which reference TRBV7-6 and TRBJ2-1 provide the parts outside the CDR3, is GAGVSQSPRYKVTKRGQDVALRCDPISGHVSLYWYRQALGQGPEFLTYFNYEAQQDKSGLPNDRFSAERPEGSISTLTIQRTEQRDSAMYRCASSLVETNNEQFFGPGTRLTVL.

The V call is TRBV6-5, the J call TRBJ1-5; D not resolved. CDR1 and CDR2 (germline): MNHEY, SVGAGI. The V end was cut by 3 bases, the J end by 1 base, with 13 bases between. This CDR3 comprises 16 residues. CDR3 sequence reads: CASSYNPRQSNQPQHF. The CDR3 nucleotides read TGTGCCAGCAGTTATAATCCTAGGCAGAGCAATCAGCCCCAGCATTTT.

This clone appeared a few times. The V and J genes are TRBV19 and TRBJ2-1; TRBD2 is a possible D gene (6 bases). Deletions cut 5 bases from V and 3 bases from J, with 8 bases between. CDR3 length equals 13 residues. Looked up from germline, CDR1 is LNHDA and CDR2 is SQIVND (reference sequence). CDR3 region: CASSQDYYNEQFF. The CDR3 nucleotides read TGTGCCAGTAGTCAGGACTACTACAATGAGCAGTTCTTC.

The chain has TRBV4-1 and TRBJ2-7, with D possibly being TRBD1 (6 bases). Trimming stripped 0 bases from V and 3 bases from J, with 21 bases between. In germline, CDR1 is MGHRA, CDR2 YSYEKL. This CDR3 is built from 18 residues. For the CDR3, the DNA is TGCGCCAGCAGCCAAGAAAGGACAGTGGGTGACCTATTCTACGAGCAGTACTTC. Amino acid sequence: CASSQERTVGDLFYEQYF.

The rearrangement joins TRBV14 to TRBJ1-1, with TRBD1 identical over 7 bases. The germline V gene has CDR1 SGHDN and CDR2 FVKESK. CDR3 length: 13 residues. V lost 1 base to trimming and J lost 7 bases; unmatched junction nucleotides: 3. The CDR3 coding sequence is TGTGCCAGCAGCCAAGCAACAGGGGTTGAAGCTTTCTTT. Translation: CASSQATGVEAFF.

The genes are TRBV7-6 and TRBJ2-4; D is perhaps TRBD2 (6 bases). V gave up 1 base and J gave up 3 bases, with 25 bases separating them. Germline assignment: CDR1 SGHVS and CDR2 FNYEAQ. The CDR3 spans 20 residues. In nucleotides, the CDR3 is TGTGCCAGCAGCTTAGATCGTTCCGGGGGTGTAGGATGTCGCAAAAACATTCAGTACTTC. This translates into CASSLDRSGGVGCRKNIQYF.

This clone occurred a few times. A read error may produce the germline difference seen at one junction end. The chain combines TRBV5-4 with TRBJ2-7; D remains ambiguous. CDR1 and CDR2 (germline): SGHNT, YYREEE (reference sequence). The length of the CDR3 is 15 residues. In nucleotides, the CDR3 is TGTGCCAGCAGCTTGGCAGCAGGTTCCTCCCACGAGCAGTACTTC. The encoded protein is CASSLAAGSSHEQYF.

The chain has TRBV7-8 and TRBJ2-7, with TRBD1 identical over 9 bases. V was clipped by 5 bases and J by 3 bases; unmatched bases: 20. This CDR3 is 19 amino acids long. Germline CDR1 reads SGHVS; CDR2 reads FQNEAQ. The CDR3 loop is CASSRQQGAQGGTNYEQYF. In DNA, the CDR3 is TGTGCCAGCAGCCGCCAACAGGGGGCCCAGGGGGGCACCAACTACGAGCAGTACTTC.